One sample yielded the 2 T cell receptor beta chains listed below, sequenced in a study of cytomegalovirus exposure and HLA in healthy donors. A multiplex PCR was run with 60 Vbeta primers and 13 Jbeta primers. The data were produced by immunoSEQ multiplex PCR, yet TCRdb's version contains in-frame clones alone and is incomplete. Of approximately 130,000 clones in the sample, less than 80% are singletons; the top ten hold approximately 2%. The sequencing input was PBMCs. The source is a female donor in good health and CMV-seropositive.

The rearrangement uses TRBV6-5 and TRBJ2-7, with D maybe TRBD1 (6 bases). Germline CDR1 and CDR2: MNHEY and SVGAGI. This CDR3 has 14 residues. V gave up 7 bases and J gave up 2 bases, with 15 bases separating them. The DNA of the CDR3 is TGTGCCAGCACAACTCCCCGGGACACCTACGAGCAGTACTTC. Protein: CASTTPRDTYEQYF.

This clone was observed a few times. The chain carries TRBV10-3 and TRBJ2-1; no clear D gene. The germline gives CDR1 ENHRY, CDR2 SYGVKD. The CDR3 runs to 14 residues. V was clipped by 4 bases and J by 3 bases, with 10 bases between them. Here the CDR3 DNA reads TGTGCCATCAGTGGACAAAATAGCTACAATGAGCAGTTCTTC. Its protein product is CAISGQNSYNEQFF.